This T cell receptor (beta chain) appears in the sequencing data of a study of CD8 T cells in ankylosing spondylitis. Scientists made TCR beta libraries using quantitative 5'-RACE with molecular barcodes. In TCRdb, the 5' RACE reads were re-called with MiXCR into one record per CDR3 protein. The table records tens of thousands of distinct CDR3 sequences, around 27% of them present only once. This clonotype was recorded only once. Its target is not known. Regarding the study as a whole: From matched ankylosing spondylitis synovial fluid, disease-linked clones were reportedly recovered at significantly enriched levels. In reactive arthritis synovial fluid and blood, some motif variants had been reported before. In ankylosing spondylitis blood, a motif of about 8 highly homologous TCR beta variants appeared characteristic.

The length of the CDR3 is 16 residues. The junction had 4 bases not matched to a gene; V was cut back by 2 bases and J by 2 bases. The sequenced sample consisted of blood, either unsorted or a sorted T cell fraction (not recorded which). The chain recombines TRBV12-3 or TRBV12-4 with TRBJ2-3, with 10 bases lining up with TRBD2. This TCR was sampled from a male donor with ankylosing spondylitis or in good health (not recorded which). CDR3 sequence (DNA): TGTGCCAGCAGTTTAACGACTAGCGGGCTCACAGATACGCAGTATTTT. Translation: CASSLTTSGLTDTQYF.